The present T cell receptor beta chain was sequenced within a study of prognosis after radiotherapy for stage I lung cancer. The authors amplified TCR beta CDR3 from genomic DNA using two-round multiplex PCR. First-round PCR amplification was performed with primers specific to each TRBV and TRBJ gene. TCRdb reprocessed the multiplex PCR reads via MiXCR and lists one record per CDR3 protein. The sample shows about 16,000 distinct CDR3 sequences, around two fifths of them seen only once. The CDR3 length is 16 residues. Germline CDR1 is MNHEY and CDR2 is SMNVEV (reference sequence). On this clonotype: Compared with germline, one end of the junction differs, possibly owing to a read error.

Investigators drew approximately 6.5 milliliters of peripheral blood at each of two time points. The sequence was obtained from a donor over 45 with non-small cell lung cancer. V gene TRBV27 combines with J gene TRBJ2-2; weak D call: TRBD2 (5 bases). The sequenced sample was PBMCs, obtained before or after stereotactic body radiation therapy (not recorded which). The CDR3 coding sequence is TGTGCCAGCAGTTTAATCGCGGGCGCGAACAACGGGGAGCTGTTTTTT. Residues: CASSLIAGANNGELFF.